This TCR beta chain is from a study of identical twins (dated by TCRdb to about 2016). About the full investigation: To test whether fetal clonotypes persist, this study deep-sequenced TCR alpha and beta repertoires from monozygotic twins, from unrelated adults of various ages, and from cord blood. To rule out contamination, the twin experiments were replicated at different times with different library preparation protocols.

Receptor amplification or capture employed 5' RACE. Sequencing instrument: Illumina HiSeq 2000. Template switching introduced a universal primer binding site; the final cDNA contained a unique molecular identifier, enabling accurate counting of TCR cDNA molecules. Specific primers in the conserved constant-segment region were used to synthesize first-strand cDNA for TCR alpha and beta chains. To control for contamination, every cDNA library carried two barcodes: a SMART-Mk sample barcode plus Illumina barcodes. TruSeq adapter sequences and Illumina sample barcodes were added in two successive PCR steps. The TCR alpha and beta cDNA libraries were sequenced on the Illumina HiSeq platform using custom primers. On the study's bioinformatics: Raw reads were processed with MiGEC to extract unique molecular identifiers, and MiXCR was used to determine CDR3 positions. Recombination models were inferred per individual with the repgenHMM and IGoR tools using an EM algorithm. Shared clonotype analysis was performed with the tcR package in R, normalizing sharing by the product of cloneset sizes. To study raw recombination free of thymic and clonal selection effects, out-of-frame nonproductive sequences were analyzed. TCRdb trimmed the raw reads at Q25, called clones with MiXCR and kept productive beta chains. Every entry covers one CDR3 protein and lists the most common genes and DNA from its rows. The V and J calls shown here were made by TCRdb, not taken from the authors' results. The sample table holds about 240,000 distinct CDR3 sequences, of which roughly an eighth were seen once. About 4% of the sample lies in the top ten.

V lost 3 bases and J lost 1 base, and the count of bases not matched to a germline gene is 1. Reading from cysteine to phenylalanine, the CDR3 counts 13 amino acids. Solely the CDR3 DNA is kept, with 39 bases framed from the first base. The germline V gene (reference sequence) supplies CDR1 DFQATT and CDR2 SNEGSKA. In its sample, this clonotype was seen many times. The antigen this receptor binds is unknown. It has no much larger one-base neighbor in the sample; base qualities were not kept. The paper as a whole reports these results and caveats: Because the same donors could not be followed over many years, conclusions were based on cross-sectional statistical analysis. In beta out-of-frame sequences, excess twin sharing was weaker, because having fewer shared sequences lowered the signal-to-noise ratio. Abundant cord blood beta clonotypes had fewer insertions, young adult naive repertoires showed a similar but weaker trend, and memory repertoires showed no such trend. In monozygotic twins, recombination models systematically underestimated out-of-frame TCR alpha sharing, but the models matched the sharing seen between unrelated individuals. Compared with coincidental sharing between unrelated individuals, out-of-frame TCR alpha sequences shared between twins showed an excess of sequences with low generation probability. Zero-insertion analyses could be partly confounded by invariant T cells such as MAIT and iNKT, though diverse VJ usage argued against such confounding for most clonotypes.

Every donor in the study was a healthy Caucasian. Three pairs of female monozygotic twins, all aged roughly 18 to 29 years, were included in the twin cohort. Miltenyi CD45RO+ enrichment and human naive T-cell isolation kits were used to isolate memory (CD45RO+) and naive T cells from PBMC. These data were also reused for a study on yellow fever vaccine responses in identical twins. The second source states: The authors reported that the T cell response to vaccination in identical twins appeared partly convergent and partly personalized. The study precisely tracked vaccine-responding T cell clones in identical twins.

Recombination joined TRBV20-1 with TRBJ2-3; 7 bases in between match TRBD2. The sequence was collected from a woman between 18 and 29 years old in good health. The sample taken for sequencing was memory (CD45RO+) T cells sorted from blood. This specimen's cell subset or site label, interpreted: CD45RO+ enriched T cells. The DNA sequence is TGCAGTGCTAGCCGGGGGGGCACAGATACGCAGTATTTT. The resulting protein is CSASRGGTDTQYF.